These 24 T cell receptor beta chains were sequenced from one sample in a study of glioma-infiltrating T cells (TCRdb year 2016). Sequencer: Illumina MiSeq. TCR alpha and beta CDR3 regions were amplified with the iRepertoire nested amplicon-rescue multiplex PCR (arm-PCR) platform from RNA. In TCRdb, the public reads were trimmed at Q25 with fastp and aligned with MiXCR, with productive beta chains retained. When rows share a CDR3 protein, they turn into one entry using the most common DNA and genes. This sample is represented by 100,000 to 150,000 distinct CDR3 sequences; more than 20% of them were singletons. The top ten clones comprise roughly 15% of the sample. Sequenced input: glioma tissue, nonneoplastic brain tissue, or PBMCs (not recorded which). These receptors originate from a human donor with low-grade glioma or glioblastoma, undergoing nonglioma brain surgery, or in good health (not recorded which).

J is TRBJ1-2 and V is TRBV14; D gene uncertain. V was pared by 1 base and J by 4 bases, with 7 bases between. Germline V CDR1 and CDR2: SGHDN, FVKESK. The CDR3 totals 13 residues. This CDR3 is CASSQASFYGYTF. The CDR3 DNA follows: TGTGCCAGCAGCCAAGCGAGCTTCTATGGCTACACCTTC.

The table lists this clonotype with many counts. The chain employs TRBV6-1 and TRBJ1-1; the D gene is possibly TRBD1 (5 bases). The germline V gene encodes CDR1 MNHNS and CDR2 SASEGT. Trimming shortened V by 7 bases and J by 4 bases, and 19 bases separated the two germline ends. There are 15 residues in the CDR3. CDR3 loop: CASIPTGAGGTEAFF. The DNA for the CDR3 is TGTGCCAGCATTCCGACCGGTGCCGGGGGCACTGAAGCTTTCTTT.

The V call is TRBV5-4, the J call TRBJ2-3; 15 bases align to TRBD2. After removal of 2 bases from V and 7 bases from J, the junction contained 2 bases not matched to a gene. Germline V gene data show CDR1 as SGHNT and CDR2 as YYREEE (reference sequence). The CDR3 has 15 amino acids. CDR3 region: CASSFGTSGRNTQYF. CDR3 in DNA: TGTGCCAGCAGCTTCGGGACTAGCGGGAGGAATACGCAGTATTTT.

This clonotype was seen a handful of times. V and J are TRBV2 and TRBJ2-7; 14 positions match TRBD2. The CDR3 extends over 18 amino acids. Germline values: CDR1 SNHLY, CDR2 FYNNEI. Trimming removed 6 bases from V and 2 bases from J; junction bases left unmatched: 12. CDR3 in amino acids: CASRAPGLAGEATYEQYF. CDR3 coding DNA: TGTGCCAGCAGAGCACCGGGACTAGCGGGGGAGGCCACCTACGAGCAGTACTTC.

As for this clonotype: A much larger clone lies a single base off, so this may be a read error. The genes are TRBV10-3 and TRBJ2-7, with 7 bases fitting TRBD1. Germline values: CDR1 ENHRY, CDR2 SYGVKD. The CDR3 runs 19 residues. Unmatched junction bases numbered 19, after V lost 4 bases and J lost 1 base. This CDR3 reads CAISGGFRGRIPISYEQYF. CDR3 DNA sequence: TGTGCCATCAGTGGGGGCTTTAGGGGGCGAATCCCCATTTCCTACGAGCAGTACTTC.

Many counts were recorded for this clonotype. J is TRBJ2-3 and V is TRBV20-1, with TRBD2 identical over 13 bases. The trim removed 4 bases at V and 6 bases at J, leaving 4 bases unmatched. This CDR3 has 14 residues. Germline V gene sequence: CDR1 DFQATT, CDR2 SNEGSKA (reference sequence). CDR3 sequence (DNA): TGCAGTGCTATAACTAGCGGGAGGGCCGATACGCAGTATTTT. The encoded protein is CSAITSGRADTQYF.

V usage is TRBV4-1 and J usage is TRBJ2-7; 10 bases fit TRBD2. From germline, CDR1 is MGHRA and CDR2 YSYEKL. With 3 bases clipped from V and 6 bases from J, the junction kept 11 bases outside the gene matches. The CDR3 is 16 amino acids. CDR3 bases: TGCGCCAGCAGCCACCCACTAGCGGGGCTACTCTGCGAGCAGTACTTC. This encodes CASSHPLAGLLCEQYF.

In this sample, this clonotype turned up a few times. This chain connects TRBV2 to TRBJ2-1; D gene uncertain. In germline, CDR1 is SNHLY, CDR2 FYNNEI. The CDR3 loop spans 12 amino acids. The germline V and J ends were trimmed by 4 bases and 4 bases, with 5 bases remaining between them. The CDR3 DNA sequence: TGTGCCAGCAGTGGCAGTTACAATGAGCAGTTCTTC. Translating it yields CASSGSYNEQFF.

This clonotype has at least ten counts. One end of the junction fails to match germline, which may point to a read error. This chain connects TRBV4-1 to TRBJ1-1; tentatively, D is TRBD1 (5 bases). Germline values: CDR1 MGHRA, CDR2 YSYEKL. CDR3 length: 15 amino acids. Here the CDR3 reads CATSLGGEMNTEAFF. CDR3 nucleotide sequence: TGCGCCACCAGCCTGGGGGGAGAAATGAACACTGAAGCTTTCTTT.

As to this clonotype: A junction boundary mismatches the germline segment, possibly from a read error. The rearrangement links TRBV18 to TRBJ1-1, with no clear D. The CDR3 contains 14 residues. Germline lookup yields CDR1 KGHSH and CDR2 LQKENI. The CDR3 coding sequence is TGTGCCAGCGCACCGAATCCAGCTAACACTGAAGCTTTCTTT. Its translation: CASAPNPANTEAFF.

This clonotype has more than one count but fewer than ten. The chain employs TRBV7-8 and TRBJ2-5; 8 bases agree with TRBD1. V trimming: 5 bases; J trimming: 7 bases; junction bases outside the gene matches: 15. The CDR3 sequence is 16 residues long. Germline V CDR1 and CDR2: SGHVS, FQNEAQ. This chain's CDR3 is CASSEETGANPGTQYF. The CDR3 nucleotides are TGTGCCAGCAGCGAGGAGACAGGGGCCAACCCGGGGACCCAGTACTTC.

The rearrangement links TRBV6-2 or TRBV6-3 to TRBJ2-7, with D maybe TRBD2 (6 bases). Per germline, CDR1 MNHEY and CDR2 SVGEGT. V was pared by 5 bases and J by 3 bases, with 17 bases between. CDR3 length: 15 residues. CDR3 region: CASSEIAVGNYEQYF. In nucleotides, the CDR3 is TGTGCCAGCAGTGAAATAGCGGTAGGGAACTACGAGCAGTACTTC.

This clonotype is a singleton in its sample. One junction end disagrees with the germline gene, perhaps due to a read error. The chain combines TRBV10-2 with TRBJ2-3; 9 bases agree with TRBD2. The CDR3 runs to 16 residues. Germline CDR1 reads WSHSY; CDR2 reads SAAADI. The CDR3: CAGSAFLAGTTDTQYF. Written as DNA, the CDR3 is TGCGCCGGCAGTGCCTTTCTAGCGGGAACCACAGATACGCAGTATTTT.

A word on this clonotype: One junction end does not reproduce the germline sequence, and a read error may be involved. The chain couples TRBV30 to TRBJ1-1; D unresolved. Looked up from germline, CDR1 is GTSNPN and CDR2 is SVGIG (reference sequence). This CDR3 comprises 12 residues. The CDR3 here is CAWSVDQPEAFF. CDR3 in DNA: TGTGCCTGGAGCGTGGACCAGCCTGAAGCTTTTTTT.

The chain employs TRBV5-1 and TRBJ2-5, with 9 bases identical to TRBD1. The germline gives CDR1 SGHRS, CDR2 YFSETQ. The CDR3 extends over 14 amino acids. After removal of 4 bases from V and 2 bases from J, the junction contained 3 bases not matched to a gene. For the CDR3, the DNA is TGCGCCAGCAGCCTGGACAGGGGACAAGAGACCCAGTACTTC. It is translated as CASSLDRGQETQYF.

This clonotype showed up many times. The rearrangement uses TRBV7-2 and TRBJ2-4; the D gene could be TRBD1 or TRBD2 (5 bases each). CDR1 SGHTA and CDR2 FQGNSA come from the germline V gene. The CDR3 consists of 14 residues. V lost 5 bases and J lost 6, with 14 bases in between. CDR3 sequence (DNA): TGTGCCAGCAGCCGCGTCCGGGGCCCAAACATTCAGTACTTC. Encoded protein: CASSRVRGPNIQYF. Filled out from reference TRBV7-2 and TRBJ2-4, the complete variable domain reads GAGVSQSPSNKVTEKGKDVELRCDPISGHTALYWYRQSLGQGLEFLIYFQGNSAPDKSGLPSDRFSAERTGGSVSTLTIQRTQQEDSAVYLCASSRVRGPNIQYFGAGTRLSVL.

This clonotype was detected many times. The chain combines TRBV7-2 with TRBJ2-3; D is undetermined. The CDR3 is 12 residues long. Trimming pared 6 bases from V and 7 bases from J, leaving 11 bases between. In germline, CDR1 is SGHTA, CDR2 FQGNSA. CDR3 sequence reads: CASSYARNTQYF. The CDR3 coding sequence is TGTGCCAGCAGTTACGCGAGAAATACGCAGTATTTT.

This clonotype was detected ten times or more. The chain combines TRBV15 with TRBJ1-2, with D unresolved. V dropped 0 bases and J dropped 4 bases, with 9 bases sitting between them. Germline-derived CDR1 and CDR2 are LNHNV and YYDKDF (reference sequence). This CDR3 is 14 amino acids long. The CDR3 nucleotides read TGTGCCACCAGCAGAGAGAGGCATCTCTATGGCTACACCTTC. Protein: CATSRERHLYGYTF.

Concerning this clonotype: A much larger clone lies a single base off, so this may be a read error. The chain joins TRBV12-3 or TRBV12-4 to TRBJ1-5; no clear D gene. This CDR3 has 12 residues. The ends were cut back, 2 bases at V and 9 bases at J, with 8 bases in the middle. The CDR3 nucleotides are TGTGCCAGCAGTTTACGGGAGGGGCCCCAGCATTTT. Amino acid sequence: CASSLREGPQHF.

This CDR3 is CASSQDRGTGTYEQYF. CDR3 DNA sequence: TGCGCCAGCAGCCAAGATCGCGGGACAGGGACCTACGAGCAGTACTTC. The chain employs TRBV4-3 and TRBJ2-7; 9 nucleotides agree with TRBD1. Germline V gene lookup returns CDR1 LGHNA and CDR2 YSLEER. V shed 0 bases and J 2 bases; nucleotides not matched to a gene: 5. The CDR3 runs 16 residues.

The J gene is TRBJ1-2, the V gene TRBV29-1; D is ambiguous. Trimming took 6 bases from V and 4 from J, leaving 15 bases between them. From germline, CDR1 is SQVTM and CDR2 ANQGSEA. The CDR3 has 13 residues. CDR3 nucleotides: TGCAGCGTCGATGGACTAGTTGGCTATGGCTACACCTTC. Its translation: CSVDGLVGYGYTF.

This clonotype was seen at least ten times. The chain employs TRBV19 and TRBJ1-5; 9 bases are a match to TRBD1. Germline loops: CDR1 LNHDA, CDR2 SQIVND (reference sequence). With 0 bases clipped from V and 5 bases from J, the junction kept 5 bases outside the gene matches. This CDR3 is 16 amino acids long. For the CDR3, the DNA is TGTGCCAGTAGTATAGACGGGACAGGGTCGTATCAGCCCCAGCATTTT. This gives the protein CASSIDGTGSYQPQHF.

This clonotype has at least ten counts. Here the CDR3 DNA reads TGCAGCGTTCGTGACAGGGTCACAGATACGCAGTATTTT. Protein sequence: CSVRDRVTDTQYF. This rearrangement joins TRBV29-1 to TRBJ2-3, with 7 positions matching TRBD1. CDR1 and CDR2 from the germline V gene are SQVTM and ANQGSEA. The V gene end was trimmed by 5 bases and the J gene end by 2 bases; junction bases not matched to a gene: 4. This CDR3 comprises 13 residues.

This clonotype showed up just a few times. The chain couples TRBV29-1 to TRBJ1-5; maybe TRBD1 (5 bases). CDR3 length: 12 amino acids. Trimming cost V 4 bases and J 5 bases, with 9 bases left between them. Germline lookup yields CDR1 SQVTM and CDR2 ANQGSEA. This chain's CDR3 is CSVGGGDQPQHF. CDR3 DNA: TGCAGCGTTGGCGGGGGGGATCAGCCCCAGCATTTT.